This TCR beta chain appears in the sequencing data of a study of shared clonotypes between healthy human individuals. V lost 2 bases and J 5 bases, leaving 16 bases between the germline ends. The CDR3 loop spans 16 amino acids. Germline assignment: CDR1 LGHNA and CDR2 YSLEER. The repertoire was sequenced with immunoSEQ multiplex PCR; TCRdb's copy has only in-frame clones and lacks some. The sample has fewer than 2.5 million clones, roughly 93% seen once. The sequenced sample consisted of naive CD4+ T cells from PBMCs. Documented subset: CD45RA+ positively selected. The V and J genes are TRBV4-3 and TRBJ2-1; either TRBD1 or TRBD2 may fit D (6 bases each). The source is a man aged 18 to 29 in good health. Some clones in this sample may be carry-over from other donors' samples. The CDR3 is CASSQLGAREHNEQFF. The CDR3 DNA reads TGCGCCAGCAGCCAACTGGGGGCGCGGGAACACAATGAGCAGTTCTTC.